Listed below are T cell receptor beta chains from one sample, sequenced in a study of T-cell reconstitution after alpha-beta-depleted transplantation in children. TCRdb re-called the PCR reads through MiXCR, storing one row per CDR3 protein. The sample shows some 220,000 distinct CDR3 sequences, around 9.5% of them seen only once. Here the sequenced sample was PBMCs from the stem cell graft donor, taken from the stem cell graft. The receptors were gathered from a human donor who donated a stem cell graft to a child with acute lymphoblastic leukemia. The CDR3 runs from the conserved cysteine through the conserved F or W.

TRBV5-1 CASSLTRSSGANVLTF
TRBV6-5 CASSLTSGGTSNIYNEQFF
TRBV4-2 CASSRDPLSTDTQYF
TRBV6-5 CASSWGRREGYTF
TRBV18 CASSHTLTGDTDTQYF
TRBV5-6 CASSSQGVGYTEAFF
TRBV7-6 CASSLGGQGTNTEAFF
TRBV7-9 CATKDAGEDNYGYTF
TRBV27 CASTPSLAGGNNEQFF
TRBV27 CASIQPGGSNTEAFF
TRBV10-3 CAISLAGYDEQFF
TRBV7-2 CASSRDRVSATEAFF
TRBV7-8 CASSAQRGETQYF
TRBV7-8 CASSFPPQGGAGTDTQYF
TRBV4-2 CASSHPGPPDWVDTQYF
TRBV5-1 CASSQLLGQGNSPLHF
TRBV4-3 CASSQGTVEAFF
TRBV5-1 CASKGLAGAYEQYF
TRBV10-3 CAISDRPYEQYF
TRBV27 CASSYLTGLNTEAFF
TRBV5-6 CASSHTPGTGHYGYTF
TRBV6-5 CASSYRRGPYEQYF
TRBV27 CASSGQGAGELFF
TRBV29-1 CSAVQGNYEQYF
TRBV6-4 CASSILNRDSRYEQYF
TRBV19 CASSTTGGPYNEQFF